The 9 T cell receptor beta chains listed next were all sequenced from one sample in a study of T cells expressing NK-cell markers. TCRdb processed the 5' RACE reads again and assigns one entry to each CDR3 protein, with no DNA. Found here are about 150,000 distinct CDR3 sequences; the top ten clones hold approximately 35%. The sample comprised blood T cells: a sorted CD56 or NKG2C T cell subset, CD4+ or CD8+ T cells, or bulk PBMC T cells (not recorded which). The receptors were sampled from a woman aged 45-65 years in good health.

V is TRBV7-9 and J is TRBJ2-7; lacking DNA, the TRBD1 call made by TCRdb goes unchecked. In germline, CDR1 is SEHNR, CDR2 FQNEAQ (reference sequence). The CDR3 runs 15 residues. The CDR3 loop reads CASSWGQGANYEQYF.

This chain connects TRBV5-8 to TRBJ1-4. Germline CDR1 SGHTS, CDR2 YDEGEE. This CDR3 is built from 13 residues. CDR3 in amino acids: CASRPRQEEKLFF.

The chain links TRBV13 to TRBJ2-5; the D call of TRBD2 rests on TCRdb alone, since no DNA is present to check it. This CDR3 spans 15 amino acids. Looked up from germline, CDR1 is PRHDT and CDR2 is FYEKMQ (reference sequence). This CDR3 reads CASSELGSPVETQYF.

V and J are TRBV14 and TRBJ2-7; TCRdb's D call of TRBD2 is untestable without DNA. CDR1 is SGHDN, CDR2 FVKESK, per germline. The CDR3 runs 15 residues. CDR3: CASSQESGYPNEQYF.

The chain links TRBV27 to TRBJ2-6; with no DNA, the TCRdb D assignment of TRBD1 cannot be verified. The CDR3 has 19 amino acids. Germline assignment: CDR1 MNHEY and CDR2 SMNVEV (reference sequence). CDR3 sequence reads: CASSYYWTGALSGANVLTF.

V usage is TRBV27 and J usage is TRBJ1-4; TCRdb's D call of TRBD1 is untestable without DNA. The CDR3 has 15 amino acids. CDR1 is MNHEY, CDR2 SMNVEV, per germline (reference sequence). CDR3 protein: CASSPSGTGGQKLFF.

This chain joins TRBV28 and TRBJ1-1; the TRBD1 assignment by TCRdb is unverifiable without DNA. The V gene's germline CDR1 is MDHEN and CDR2 SYDVKM. This CDR3 region has 13 residues. The chain's CDR3 is CASSLGGNAEAFF.

The chain couples TRBV11-3 to TRBJ2-5; TCRdb indicates TRBD2, and absent DNA this call remains unverified. CDR3 length: 17 residues. Per germline, CDR1 SGHNT and CDR2 YENEEA. CDR3 amino acids: CASSLDQGRELQETQYF.

J is TRBJ2-3 and V is TRBV6-6; no DNA is available, so the TRBD2 call from TCRdb remains unchecked. The CDR3 sequence is 19 residues long. Germline V gene data show CDR1 as MNHNY and CDR2 as SVGAGI (reference sequence). The CDR3 loop is CASSDHGLAGPSSTDTQYF.